This TCR beta chain was observed in a study of metastatic and nonmetastatic thyroid tumors. Overall study: Across peripheral blood and tumor or nodule tissue samples taken from malignant and benign thyroid patients, the repertoires were compared with one another.

Prior to thyroid surgery, none of the patients had received any treatment. Study-level results: Reported TCR beta diversity, measured in blood and tumor, was significantly higher for malignant thyroid tumors than for benign nodules.

V was trimmed by 0 bases and J by 5 bases, leaving 19 bases between them. In germline, CDR1 is DFQATT, CDR2 SNEGSKA (reference sequence). This CDR3 is built from 16 residues. Turning to this clone: Its antigen is as yet unknown. One base away lies a much larger clone, so this may be a sequencing read error.

Source study methods: For papillary thyroid cancer, a distant-metastasis classifier was constructed from CDR3 differences observed across clinicopathological groups. Using MiXCR, TCRdb reanalyzed the PCR reads. The V and J calls follow TCRdb's processing rather than the paper's. The sample yields about 92,000 clones, 15% seen once. The sample comprised blood. The origin of this receptor is a female donor with papillary thyroid cancer or a benign thyroid nodule (not recorded which). Some clones in this sample may be carry-over from other donors' samples. The genes are TRBV20-1 and TRBJ2-5, with D maybe TRBD2 (6 bases). The CDR3 loop is CSARDPQRWAGETQYF. The CDR3 DNA reads as TGCAGTGCTAGAGATCCCCAGCGGTGGGCGGGGGAGACCCAGTACTTC.